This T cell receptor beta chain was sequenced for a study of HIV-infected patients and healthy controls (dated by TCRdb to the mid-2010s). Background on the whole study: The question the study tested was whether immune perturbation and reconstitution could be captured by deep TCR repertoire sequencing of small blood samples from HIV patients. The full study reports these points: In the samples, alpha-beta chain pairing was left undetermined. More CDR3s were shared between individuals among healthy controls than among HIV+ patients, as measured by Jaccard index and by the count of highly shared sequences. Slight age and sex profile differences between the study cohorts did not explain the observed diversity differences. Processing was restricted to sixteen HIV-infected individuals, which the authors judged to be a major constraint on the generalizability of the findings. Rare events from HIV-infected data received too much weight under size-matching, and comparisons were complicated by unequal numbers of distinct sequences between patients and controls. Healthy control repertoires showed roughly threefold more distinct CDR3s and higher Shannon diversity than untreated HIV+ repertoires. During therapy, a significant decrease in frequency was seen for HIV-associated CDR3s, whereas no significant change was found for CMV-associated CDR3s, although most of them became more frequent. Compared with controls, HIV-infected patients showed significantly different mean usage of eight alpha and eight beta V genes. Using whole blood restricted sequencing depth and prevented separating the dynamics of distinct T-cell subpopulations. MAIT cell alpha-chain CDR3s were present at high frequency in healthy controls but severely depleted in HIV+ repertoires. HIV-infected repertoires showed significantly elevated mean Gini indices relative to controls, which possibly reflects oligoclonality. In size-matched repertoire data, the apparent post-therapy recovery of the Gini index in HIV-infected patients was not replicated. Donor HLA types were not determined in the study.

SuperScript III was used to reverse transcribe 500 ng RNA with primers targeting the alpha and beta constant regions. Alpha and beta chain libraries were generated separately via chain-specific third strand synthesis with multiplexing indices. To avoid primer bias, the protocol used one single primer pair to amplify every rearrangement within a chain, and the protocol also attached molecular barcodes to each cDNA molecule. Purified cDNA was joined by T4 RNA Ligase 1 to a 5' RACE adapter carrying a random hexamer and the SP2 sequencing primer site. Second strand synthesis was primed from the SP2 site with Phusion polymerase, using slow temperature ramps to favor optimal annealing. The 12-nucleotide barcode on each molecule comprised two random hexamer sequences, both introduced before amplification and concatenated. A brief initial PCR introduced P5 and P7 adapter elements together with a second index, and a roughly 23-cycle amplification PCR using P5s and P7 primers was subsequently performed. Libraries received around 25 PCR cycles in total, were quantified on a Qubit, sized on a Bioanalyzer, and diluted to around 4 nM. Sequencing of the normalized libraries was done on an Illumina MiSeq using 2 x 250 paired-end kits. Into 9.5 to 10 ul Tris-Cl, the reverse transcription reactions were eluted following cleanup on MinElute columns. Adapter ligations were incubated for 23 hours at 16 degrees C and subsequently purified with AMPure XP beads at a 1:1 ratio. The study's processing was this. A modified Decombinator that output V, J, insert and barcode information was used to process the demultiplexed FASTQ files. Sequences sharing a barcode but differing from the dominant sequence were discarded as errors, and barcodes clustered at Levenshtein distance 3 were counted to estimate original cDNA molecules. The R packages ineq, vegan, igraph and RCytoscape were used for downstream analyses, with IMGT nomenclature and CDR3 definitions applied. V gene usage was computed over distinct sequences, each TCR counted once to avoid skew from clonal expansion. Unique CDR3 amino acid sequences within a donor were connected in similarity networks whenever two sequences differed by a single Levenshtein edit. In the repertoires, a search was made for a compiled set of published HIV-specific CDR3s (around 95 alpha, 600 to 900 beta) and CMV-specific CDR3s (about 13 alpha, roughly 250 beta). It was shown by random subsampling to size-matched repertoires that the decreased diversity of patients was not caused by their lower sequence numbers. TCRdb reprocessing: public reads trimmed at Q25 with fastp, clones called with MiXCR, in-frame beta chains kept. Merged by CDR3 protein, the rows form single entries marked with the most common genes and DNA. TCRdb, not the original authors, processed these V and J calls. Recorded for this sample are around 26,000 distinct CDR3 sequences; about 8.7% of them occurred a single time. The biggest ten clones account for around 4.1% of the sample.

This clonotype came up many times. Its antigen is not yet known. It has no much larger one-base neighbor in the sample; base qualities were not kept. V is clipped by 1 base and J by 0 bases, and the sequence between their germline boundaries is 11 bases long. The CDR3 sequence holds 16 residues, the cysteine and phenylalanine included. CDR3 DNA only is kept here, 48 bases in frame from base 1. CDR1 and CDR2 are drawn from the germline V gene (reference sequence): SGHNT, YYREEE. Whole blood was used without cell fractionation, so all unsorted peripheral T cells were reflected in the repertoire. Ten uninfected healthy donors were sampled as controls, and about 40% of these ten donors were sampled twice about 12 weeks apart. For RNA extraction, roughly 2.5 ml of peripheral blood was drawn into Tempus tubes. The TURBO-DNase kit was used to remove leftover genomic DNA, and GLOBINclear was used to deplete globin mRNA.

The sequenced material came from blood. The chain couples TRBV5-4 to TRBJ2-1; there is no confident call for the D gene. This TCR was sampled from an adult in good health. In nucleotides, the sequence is TGTGCCAGCAGCTTGTTAAGACTGAGCTCCTACAATGAGCAGTTCTTC. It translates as CASSLLRLSSYNEQFF. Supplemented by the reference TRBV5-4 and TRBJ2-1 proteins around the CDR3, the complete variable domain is ETGVTQSPTHLIKTRGQQVTLRCSSQSGHNTVSWYQQALGQGPQFIFQYYREEENGRGNFPPRFSGLQFPNYSSELNVNALELDDSALYLCASSLLRLSSYNEQFFGPGTRLTVL.